The 25 T cell receptor beta chains presented below share a single source sample, sequenced in a study of cytomegalovirus exposure and HLA in healthy donors. PCR involved 60 Vbeta and 13 Jbeta primers. Profiled with immunoSEQ multiplex PCR; TCRdb holds only in-frame clones, not every one. The sample lists 100,000 or so clones; around 80% were seen once. Sequenced: PBMCs. Receptors originate from a man aged 25-45 years in good health and CMV-seropositive.

The chain employs TRBV6-1 and TRBJ1-1; the match to TRBD1 covers 10 bases. Germline V gives CDR1 MNHNS, CDR2 SASEGT. J gave up 4 bases and V 6 bases, and 2 bases lay outside the gene matches. The CDR3 consists of 13 residues. For the CDR3, the DNA is TGTGCCAGCAGCCGGACAGGGGGCACTGAAGCTTTCTTT. It specifies CASSRTGGTEAFF.

The table lists this clone with a count of one. DNA for the CDR3: TGTGCCAGCAGCTTAGCGTCAGTGCAAGAGACCCAGTACTTC. Amino acids: CASSLASVQETQYF. The V and J genes are TRBV11-2 and TRBJ2-5; D unresolved. Trimming cost V 1 base and J 2 bases, with 8 bases left between them. This CDR3 is 14 amino acids long. Per germline, CDR1 SGHAT and CDR2 FQNNGV.

This chain joins TRBV5-1 and TRBJ2-3; perhaps TRBD1 as D (5 bases). There are 14 residues in the CDR3. V lost 5 bases and J lost 4, with 14 bases in between. Germline values: CDR1 SGHRS, CDR2 YFSETQ. CDR3: CASRRGEGADTQYF. The CDR3 DNA sequence: TGCGCCAGCAGGCGAGGTGAAGGGGCAGATACGCAGTATTTT. The variable domain in full, completed from reference TRBV5-1 and TRBJ2-3, reads KAGVTQTPRYLIKTRGQQVTLSCSPISGHRSVSWYQQTPGQGLQFLFEYFSETQRNKGNFPGRFSGRQFSNSRSEMNVSTLELGDSALYLCASRRGEGADTQYFGPGTRLTVL.

The chain links TRBV29-1 to TRBJ1-1; TRBD1 matches at 10 bases. Trimming took 7 bases from V and 5 from J; bases not matched to a gene: 10. The CDR3 contains 14 residues. Germline CDR1 SQVTM, CDR2 ANQGSEA. This chain's CDR3 is CSAGPGQGKTEAFF. For the CDR3, the DNA is TGCAGCGCGGGCCCGGGACAGGGGAAGACTGAAGCTTTCTTT.

The chain combines TRBV7-2 with TRBJ1-2; TRBD1 matches 7 bases. The junction had 4 bases not matched to a gene; V was cut back by 6 bases and J by 6 bases. Germline loops: CDR1 SGHTA, CDR2 FQGNSA. This CDR3 has 12 amino acids. The CDR3 protein is CASSRQGDGYTF. CDR3 nucleotide sequence: TGTGCCAGCAGTCGACAGGGCGATGGCTACACCTTC.

This clone was counted only a few times. The chain uses TRBV21-1 and TRBJ1-4; TRBD1, the table's D call, lacks a check against the DNA. TRBV21-1 counts as a pseudogene. The CDR3 is made up of 17 amino acids. As DNA, the CDR3 is TGTGCCAGCAGCAAAGGGGGGACAGGGGCACGAGGGGAAAAACTGTTTTTT. It is translated as CASSKGGTGARGEKLFF.

The chain joins TRBV10-3 to TRBJ1-5, with D maybe TRBD1 (5 bases). Germline V gene lookup returns CDR1 ENHRY and CDR2 SYGVKD. The CDR3 is 13 amino acids. V lost 6 bases, J lost 5 bases, and 11 bases lay in between. The CDR3 spells CAIRAGVDQPQHF. The CDR3 DNA reads as TGTGCCATCAGGGCGGGGGTGGATCAGCCCCAGCATTTT.

The J gene is TRBJ1-2, the V gene TRBV29-1; TRBD1 matches at 7 bases. Trimming at V came to 4 bases and at J to 10 bases, leaving 9 bases not matched to a gene. The CDR3 consists of 12 residues. Looked up from germline, CDR1 is SQVTM and CDR2 is ANQGSEA. In DNA form, the CDR3 reads TGCAGCGTTGTAGGGACAGTAGCTGTCTACACCTTC. Its translation is CSVVGTVAVYTF. The full variable domain, its missing parts supplied by reference TRBV29-1 and TRBJ1-2, is SAVISQKPSRDICQRGTSLTIQCQVDSQVTMMFWYRQQPGQSLTLIATANQGSEATYESGFVIDKFPISRPNLTFSTLTVSNMSPEDSSIYLCSVVGTVAVYTFGSGTRLTVV.

The V call is TRBV10-3, the J call TRBJ2-3, with 8 bases matching TRBD2. Per germline, CDR1 ENHRY and CDR2 SYGVKD. This CDR3 has 18 residues. V was clipped by 8 bases and J by 0 bases; unmatched bases: 16. CDR3 in amino acids: CAIRGVAGLHASTDTQYF. CDR3 DNA sequence: TGTGCCATCCGCGGGGTAGCGGGACTACATGCTAGCACAGATACGCAGTATTTT.

The chain recombines TRBV19 with TRBJ2-2, with 8 bases fitting TRBD2. Germline V gene lookup returns CDR1 LNHDA and CDR2 SQIVND (reference sequence). V trimming: 5 bases; J trimming: 8 bases; junction bases outside the gene matches: 7. There are 14 residues in the CDR3. Here the CDR3 reads CASSVRGGQGELFF. The CDR3 DNA reads TGTGCCAGTAGTGTCCGGGGGGGGCAGGGGGAGCTGTTTTTT.

This clone was seen a handful of times. V and J are TRBV4-2 and TRBJ2-1, with 11 bases aligning to TRBD2. The CDR3 is 19 residues long. Trimming removed 0 bases from V and 1 base from J; junction bases left unmatched: 8. CDR1 is LGHNA, CDR2 YNFKEQ, per germline. CDR3 sequence (DNA): TGTGCCAGCAGCCAAGAAGGGCTAGCGGGGGGCCTTTCCTACAATGAGCAGTTCTTC. Translation gives CASSQEGLAGGLSYNEQFF.

The chain combines TRBV6-1 with TRBJ2-7; TRBD2 might be the D (7 bases). The germline V and J ends were trimmed by 9 bases and 3 bases, with 18 bases remaining between them. The germline V gene encodes CDR1 MNHNS and CDR2 SASEGT. This CDR3 comprises 14 residues. CDR3 DNA sequence: TGTGCCAGTTATAAGGGGGGGCTGAGCTACGAGCAGTACTTC. Amino acid sequence: CASYKGGLSYEQYF.

The chain joins TRBV6-1 to TRBJ2-3; the match to TRBD2 covers 7 bases. V was pared by 0 bases and J by 0 bases, with 6 bases of the junction left unmatched. The germline CDR1 and CDR2 sequences are MNHNS and SASEGT. The CDR3 sequence is 17 residues long. The DNA for the CDR3 is TGTGCCAGCAGTGAAGCCCCAGGGACTATTAGCACAGATACGCAGTATTTT. This sequence encodes CASSEAPGTISTDTQYF.

The chain employs TRBV19 and TRBJ1-5, with 9 bases matching TRBD1. The CDR3 is 16 residues long. Trimming at V came to 3 bases and at J to 0 bases, leaving 3 bases not matched to a gene. CDR1 is LNHDA and CDR2 is SQIVND in the germline V gene (reference sequence). CDR3 DNA: TGTGCCAGTAGTATGGGACAGGGTCGTAGCAATCAGCCCCAGCATTTT. This gives the protein CASSMGQGRSNQPQHF.

V gene TRBV5-1 combines with J gene TRBJ1-6; 8 bases match TRBD1. CDR3 size: 16 residues. The V gene's germline CDR1 is SGHRS and CDR2 YFSETQ. Germline trimming cut 0 bases from V and 7 bases from J; bases unmatched to any gene: 6. The CDR3 protein is CASSLGQGTGNSPLHF. CDR3 in DNA: TGCGCCAGCAGCTTGGGTCAAGGGACAGGAAATTCACCCCTCCACTTT.

The CDR3 coding sequence is TGTGCCAGTAGTATGAACTCAGGGGGAGGAGGCTATGGCTACACCTTC. Translating gives CASSMNSGGGGYGYTF. The chain joins TRBV19 to TRBJ1-2; 7 bases line up with TRBD1. Trimming removed 3 bases from V and 4 bases from J; junction bases left unmatched: 11. This CDR3 comprises 16 residues. CDR1 and CDR2 from the germline V gene are LNHDA and SQIVND (reference sequence).

J is TRBJ2-7 and V is TRBV5-4, with D possibly TRBD1 on 6 matching bases. The CDR3 loop spans 13 amino acids. The V end lost 2 bases, the J end lost 6 bases, and 12 bases lay between the germline ends. Germline assignment: CDR1 SGHNT and CDR2 YYREEE (reference sequence). The CDR3 sequence: CASSFPGVREQYF. The CDR3 nucleotides read TGTGCCAGCAGCTTCCCAGGGGTCCGCGAGCAGTACTTC.

The chain combines TRBV5-1 with TRBJ2-1, with TRBD2 matching over 7 bases. The germline V gene encodes CDR1 SGHRS and CDR2 YFSETQ. The CDR3 covers 15 residues. The V gene end was trimmed by 4 bases and the J gene end by 10 bases; junction bases not matched to a gene: 14. For the CDR3, the DNA is TGCGCCAGCAGCCCCTCCGGGACTACCTCGCCCGAGCAGTTCTTC. Its translation: CASSPSGTTSPEQFF. The full variable domain, with the rest looked up from reference TRBV5-1 and TRBJ2-1, is KAGVTQTPRYLIKTRGQQVTLSCSPISGHRSVSWYQQTPGQGLQFLFEYFSETQRNKGNFPGRFSGRQFSNSRSEMNVSTLELGDSALYLCASSPSGTTSPEQFFGPGTRLTVL.

The chain uses TRBV7-2 and TRBJ2-5, with TRBD2 as a possible D gene (6 bases). The CDR3 spans 14 residues. V was trimmed by 4 bases and J by 2 bases, leaving 11 bases between them. CDR1 and CDR2 (germline): SGHTA, FQGNSA. In nucleotides, the CDR3 is TGTGCCAGCAGCTCGCACCGGGGGCAAGAGACCCAGTACTTC. Translating gives CASSSHRGQETQYF.

The genes are TRBV11-2 and TRBJ2-3, with 15 bases lining up with TRBD2. Germline CDR1 reads SGHAT; CDR2 reads FQNNGV. J was trimmed by 4 bases and V by 1 base; bases with no gene match: 6. The CDR3 totals 18 residues. In DNA form, the CDR3 reads TGTGCCAGCAGCTTAGCCCGTCGGACTAGCGGGGGGGCAGATACGCAGTATTTT. Translating gives CASSLARRTSGGADTQYF.

This chain links TRBV15 with TRBJ1-4; D may be TRBD1 (5 bases). From germline, CDR1 is LNHNV and CDR2 YYDKDF (reference sequence). The V end lost 0 bases, the J end lost 4 bases, and 12 bases lay between the germline ends. The CDR3 is 16 amino acids. The CDR3 DNA reads TGTGCCACCAGCAGAGATCCGGCAGGGCTTAATGAAAAACTGTTTTTT. This codes for CATSRDPAGLNEKLFF.

The chain employs TRBV2 and TRBJ1-1; D is perhaps TRBD1 (6 bases). Germline V gene lookup returns CDR1 SNHLY and CDR2 FYNNEI. Between the trimmed V and J ends, which lost 0 bases and 11 bases, there was a span of 22 bases. The CDR3 extends over 16 amino acids. The DNA of the CDR3 is TGTGCCAGCAGTGAAGCGGGCATCAACAGGGCGCGCGGGGCTTTCTTT. It specifies CASSEAGINRARGAFF. Looking up the rest from reference TRBV2 and TRBJ1-1 gives the full variable domain: EPEVTQTPSHQVTQMGQEVILRCVPISNHLYFYWYRQILGQKVEFLVSFYNNEISEKSEIFDDQFSVERPDGSNFTLKIRSTKLEDSAMYFCASSEAGINRARGAFFGQGTRLTVV.

This clone was observed a handful of times. This chain links TRBV29-1 with TRBJ2-6; possibly TRBD2 for D (5 bases). V shed 4 bases and J shed 4 bases, with 8 bases lying between them. CDR1 and CDR2 (germline): SQVTM, ANQGSEA. This CDR3 spans 13 amino acids. The CDR3 nucleotides read TGCAGCGTTGGAGGGCCCGGGGCCAACGTCCTGACTTTC. Residues: CSVGGPGANVLTF. Variable domain in full (rest from reference TRBV29-1 and TRBJ2-6): SAVISQKPSRDICQRGTSLTIQCQVDSQVTMMFWYRQQPGQSLTLIATANQGSEATYESGFVIDKFPISRPNLTFSTLTVSNMSPEDSSIYLCSVGGPGANVLTFGAGSRLTVL.

The rearrangement links TRBV5-6 to TRBJ2-2; D not resolved. CDR1 SGHDT and CDR2 YYEEEE come from the germline V gene. The CDR3 extends over 12 amino acids. The V gene lost 4 bases and the J gene lost 4 bases, with 5 bases spanning the gap. The CDR3 loop reads CASSPLTGELFF. The CDR3 DNA is TGTGCCAGCAGCCCTCTCACCGGGGAGCTGTTTTTT.

The V gene is TRBV11-3, the J gene TRBJ2-7; D is perhaps TRBD1 (5 bases). Trimming stripped 6 bases from V and 5 bases from J, with 14 bases between. CDR1 is SGHNT and CDR2 is YENEEA in the germline V gene. The CDR3 length is 13 residues. The DNA of the CDR3 is TGTGCCAGCAGTAAGGGGCAAGGAAACGAGCAGTACTTC. As protein: CASSKGQGNEQYF.